This T cell receptor (beta chain) was captured in a study of blood T cell repertoires in COVID-19. The wider study: There were acute and convalescent COVID-19 samples, and they came from the United States, Italy and Spain.

TCRdb's table, derived via immunoSEQ multiplex PCR, lists solely in-frame clones and lacks some. Of about 170,000 clones in the sample, 70% to 90% were seen once. The CDR3 runs 16 residues. Trimming stripped 9 bases from V and 0 bases from J, with 22 bases between. This clonotype was obtained from an elderly woman in a cohort sampled during active or convalescent COVID-19. The chain recombines TRBV5-3 with TRBJ2-7, with a weak D call TRBD2 (6 bases). TRBV5-3 is recorded as an ORF, its role being uncertain. Sequencing input: peripheral blood. In nucleotides, the CDR3 is TGTGCCATTCGGGACTCTTTATGCTTCAGCTCCTACGAGCAGTACTTC. Its protein product is CAIRDSLCFSSYEQYF.